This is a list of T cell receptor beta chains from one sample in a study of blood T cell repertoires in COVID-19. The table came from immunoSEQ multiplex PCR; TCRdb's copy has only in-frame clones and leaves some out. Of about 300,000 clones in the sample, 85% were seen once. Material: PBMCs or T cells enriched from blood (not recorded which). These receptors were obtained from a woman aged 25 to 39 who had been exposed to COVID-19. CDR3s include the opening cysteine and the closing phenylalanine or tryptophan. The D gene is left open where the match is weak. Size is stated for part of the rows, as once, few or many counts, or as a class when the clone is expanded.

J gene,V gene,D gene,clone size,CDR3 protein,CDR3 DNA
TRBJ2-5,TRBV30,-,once,CAWSGWNSGEETQYF,TGTGCCTGGAGTGGGTGGAATAGCGGAGAAGAGACCCAGTACTTC
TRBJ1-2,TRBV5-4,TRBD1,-,CASSLGGTGGIANYGYTF,TGTGCCAGCAGCTTGGGTGGGACAGGGGGCATCGCTAACTATGGCTACACCTTC
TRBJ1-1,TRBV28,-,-,CASSPPWGAEAFF,TGTGCCAGCAGTCCCCCATGGGGGGCTGAAGCTTTCTTT
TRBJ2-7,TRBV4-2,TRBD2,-,CASSQEGTSGSYEQYF,TGTGCCAGCAGCCAAGAGGGGACTAGCGGGAGCTACGAGCAGTACTTC
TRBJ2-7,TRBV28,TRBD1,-,CATQLTGDYEQYF,TGTGCCACCCAGTTGACAGGGGACTACGAGCAGTACTTC
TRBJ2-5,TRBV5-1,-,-,CASSFGADSRETQYF,TGCGCCAGCAGCTTTGGGGCAGACTCCCGAGAGACCCAGTACTTC
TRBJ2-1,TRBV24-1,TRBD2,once,CATSPTSGSYNEQFF,TGTGCCACCAGTCCCACTAGCGGGAGCTACAATGAGCAGTTCTTC
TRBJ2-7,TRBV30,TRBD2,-,CAWSVGTSGNYEQYF,TGTGCCTGGAGTGTAGGGACTAGCGGGAACTACGAGCAGTACTTC
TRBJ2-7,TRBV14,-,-,CASSQVRGTEQYF,TGTGCCAGCAGCCAGGTGCGAGGTACCGAGCAGTACTTC
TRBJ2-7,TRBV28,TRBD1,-,CASSPVLDRGHEQYF,TGTGCCAGCAGTCCCGTATTAGACAGGGGACACGAGCAGTACTTC
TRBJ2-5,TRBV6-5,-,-,CASTVEGRQETQYF,TGTGCCAGCACCGTGGAGGGGAGACAAGAGACCCAGTACTTC
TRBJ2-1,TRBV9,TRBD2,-,CASSEQTSGEVGEQFF,TGTGCCAGCAGCGAACAGACTAGCGGGGAGGTGGGTGAGCAGTTCTTC
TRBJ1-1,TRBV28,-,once,CASSRGRQAAFF,TGTGCCAGCAGCCGCGGGCGGCAGGCAGCTTTCTTT
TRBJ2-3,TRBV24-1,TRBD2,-,CATSDVFGAGGPSADTQYF,TGTGCCACCAGTGATGTTTTTGGCGCGGGAGGGCCATCAGCAGATACGCAGTATTTT
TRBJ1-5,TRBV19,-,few,CASSIPGQGSNQPQHF,TGTGCCAGTAGTATCCCCGGGCAGGGGAGCAATCAGCCCCAGCATTTT
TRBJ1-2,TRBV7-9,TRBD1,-,CASSWTGQGRYGYTF,TGTGCCAGCAGCTGGACAGGACAGGGCCGATATGGCTACACCTTC
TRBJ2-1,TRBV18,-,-,CASSPPSLEGEQFF,TGTGCCAGCTCACCCCCGAGCCTAGAAGGTGAGCAGTTCTTC
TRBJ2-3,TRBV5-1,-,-,CASSLGQNTDTQYF,TGCGCCAGCAGCTTGGGTCAGAACACAGATACGCAGTATTTT
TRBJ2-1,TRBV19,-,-,CASSIGRVEQFF,TGTGCCAGTAGTATCGGGCGGGTTGAGCAGTTCTTC
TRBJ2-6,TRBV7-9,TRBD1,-,CASRWTGEAAGANVLTF,TGTGCCAGCAGGTGGACAGGGGAAGCAGCTGGGGCCAACGTCCTGACTTTC
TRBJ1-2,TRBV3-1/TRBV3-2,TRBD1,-,CASSALGQGPRYGYTF,TGTGCCAGCAGCGCTTTAGGACAGGGCCCTCGGTATGGCTACACCTTC
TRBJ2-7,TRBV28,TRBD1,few,CASRDSIHEQYF,TGTGCCAGTAGGGACAGTATCCACGAGCAGTACTTC
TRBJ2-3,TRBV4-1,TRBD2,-,CASSLRLAPSTDTQYF,TGCGCCAGCAGCCTCAGACTAGCGCCTAGCACAGATACGCAGTATTTT
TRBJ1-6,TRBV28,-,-,CASSFAREYSNSPLHF,TGTGCCAGCAGTTTCGCCCGGGAGTACAGTAATTCACCCCTCCACTTT
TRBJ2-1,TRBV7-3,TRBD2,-,CASSLMASGGLYNEQFF,TGTGCCAGCAGCTTAATGGCTAGCGGGGGCCTATACAATGAGCAGTTCTTC
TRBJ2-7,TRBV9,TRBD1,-,CASSADYRRGQGDEQYF,TGTGCCAGCAGCGCCGATTACAGACGGGGACAGGGGGACGAGCAGTACTTC
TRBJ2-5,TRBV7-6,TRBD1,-,CASSQTGYQETQYF,TGTGCCAGCAGCCAGACAGGGTACCAAGAGACCCAGTACTTC
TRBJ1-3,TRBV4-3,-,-,CASSQDAGQLVQGIYF,TGCGCCAGCAGCCAAGATGCAGGACAGCTAGTCCAAGGCATATATTTT
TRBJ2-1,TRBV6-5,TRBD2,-,CATRLAGTNEQFF,TGTGCCACGAGACTAGCGGGAACCAATGAGCAGTTCTTC
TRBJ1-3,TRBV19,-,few,CASSIGTTGNTIYF,TGTGCCAGTAGTATCGGGACAACTGGAAACACCATATATTTT
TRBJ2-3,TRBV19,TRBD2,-,CASQTSGGVSTDTQYF,TGTGCCAGCCAGACTAGCGGGGGGGTTAGCACAGATACGCAGTATTTT
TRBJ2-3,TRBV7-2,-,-,CASSIDWRTSRNTDTQYF,TGTGCCAGCAGCATCGACTGGAGAACTAGCAGAAACACAGATACGCAGTATTTT
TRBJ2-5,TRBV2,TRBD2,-,CASRSGTSGRGSGETQYF,TGTGCCAGCAGATCCGGGACTAGCGGGAGAGGGAGTGGCGAGACCCAGTACTTC
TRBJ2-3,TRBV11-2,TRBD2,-,CASSLGSSGINTDTQYF,TGTGCCAGCAGCTTAGGGTCCAGCGGGATTAACACAGATACGCAGTATTTT
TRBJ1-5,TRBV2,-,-,CASSDWETGNQPQHF,TGTGCCAGCAGTGATTGGGAGACTGGCAATCAGCCCCAGCATTTT
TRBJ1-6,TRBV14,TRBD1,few,CASSQERDRASPLHF,TGTGCCAGCAGCCAAGAACGGGACAGGGCTTCACCCCTCCACTTT
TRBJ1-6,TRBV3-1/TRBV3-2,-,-,CASSQAPGYNSPLHF,TGTGCCAGCAGCCAAGCGCCAGGGTATAATTCACCCCTCCACTTT
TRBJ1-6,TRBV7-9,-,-,CASSPGTKYSPLHF,TGTGCCAGCAGCCCCGGGACAAAGTATTCACCCCTCCACTTT
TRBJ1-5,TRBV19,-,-,CARPYGLTFYQPQHF,TGTGCCAGGCCGTACGGACTGACTTTTTATCAGCCCCAGCATTTT
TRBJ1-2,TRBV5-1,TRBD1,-,CASRHTGTDYGYTF,TGCGCCAGCAGACACACCGGGACAGACTATGGCTACACCTTC